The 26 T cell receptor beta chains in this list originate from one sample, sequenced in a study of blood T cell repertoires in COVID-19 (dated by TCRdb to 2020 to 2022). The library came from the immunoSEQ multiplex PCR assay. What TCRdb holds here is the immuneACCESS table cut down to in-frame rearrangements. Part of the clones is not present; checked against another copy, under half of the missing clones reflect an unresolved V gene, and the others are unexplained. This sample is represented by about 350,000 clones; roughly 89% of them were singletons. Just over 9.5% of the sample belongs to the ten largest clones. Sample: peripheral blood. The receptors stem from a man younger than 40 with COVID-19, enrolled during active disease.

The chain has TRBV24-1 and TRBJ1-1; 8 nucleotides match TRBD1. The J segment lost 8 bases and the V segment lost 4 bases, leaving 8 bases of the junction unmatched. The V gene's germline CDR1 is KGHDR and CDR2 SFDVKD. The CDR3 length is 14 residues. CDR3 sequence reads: CATSEAQGAGEAFF. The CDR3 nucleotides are TGTGCCACCAGTGAGGCTCAGGGGGCTGGGGAAGCTTTCTTT.

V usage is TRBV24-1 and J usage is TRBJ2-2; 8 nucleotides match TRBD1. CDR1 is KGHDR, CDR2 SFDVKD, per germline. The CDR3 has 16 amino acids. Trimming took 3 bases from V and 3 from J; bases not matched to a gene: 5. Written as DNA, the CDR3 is TGTGCCACCAGTGATCACAGGGGGGCGGACACCGGGGAGCTGTTTTTT. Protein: CATSDHRGADTGELFF.

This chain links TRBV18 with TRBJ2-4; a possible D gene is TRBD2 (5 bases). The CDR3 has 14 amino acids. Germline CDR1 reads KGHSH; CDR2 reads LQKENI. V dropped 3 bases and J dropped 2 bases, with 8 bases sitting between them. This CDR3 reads CASSPGLSKNIQYF. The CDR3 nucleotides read TGTGCCAGCTCACCCGGACTTTCCAAAAACATTCAGTACTTC.

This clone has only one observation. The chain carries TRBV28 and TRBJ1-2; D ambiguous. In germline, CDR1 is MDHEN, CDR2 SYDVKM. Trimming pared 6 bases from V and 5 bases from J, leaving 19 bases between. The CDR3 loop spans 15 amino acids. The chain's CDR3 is CASSQLGIYIYGYTF. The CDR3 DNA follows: TGTGCCAGCAGCCAGCTCGGGATTTACATTTATGGCTACACCTTC.

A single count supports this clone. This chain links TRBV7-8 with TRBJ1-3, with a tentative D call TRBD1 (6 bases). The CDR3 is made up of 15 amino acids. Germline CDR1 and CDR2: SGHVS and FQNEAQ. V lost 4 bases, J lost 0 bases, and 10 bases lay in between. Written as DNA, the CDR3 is TGTGCCAGCAGCTACACAGGGTACTCTGGAAACACCATATATTTT. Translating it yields CASSYTGYSGNTIYF.

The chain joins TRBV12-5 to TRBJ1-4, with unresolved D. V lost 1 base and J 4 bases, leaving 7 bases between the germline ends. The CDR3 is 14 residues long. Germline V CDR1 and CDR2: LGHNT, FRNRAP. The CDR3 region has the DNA TGTGCTAGTGGTTTGGCCCCTAATAATGAAAAACTGTTTTTT. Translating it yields CASGLAPNNEKLFF.

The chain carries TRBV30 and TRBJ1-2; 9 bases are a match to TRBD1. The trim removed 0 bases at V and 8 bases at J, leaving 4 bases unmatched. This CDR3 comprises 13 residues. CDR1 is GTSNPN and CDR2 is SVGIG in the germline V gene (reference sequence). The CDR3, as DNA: TGTGCCTGGAGTGTACAGGGGGCGGGGGGCTACACCTTC. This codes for CAWSVQGAGGYTF.

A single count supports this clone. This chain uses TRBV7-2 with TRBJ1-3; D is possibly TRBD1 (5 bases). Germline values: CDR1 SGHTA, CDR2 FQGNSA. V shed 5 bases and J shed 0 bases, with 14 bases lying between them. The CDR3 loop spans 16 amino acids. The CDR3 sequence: CASSPSGAASGNTIYF. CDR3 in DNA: TGTGCCAGCAGCCCAAGCGGGGCGGCCTCTGGAAACACCATATATTTT.

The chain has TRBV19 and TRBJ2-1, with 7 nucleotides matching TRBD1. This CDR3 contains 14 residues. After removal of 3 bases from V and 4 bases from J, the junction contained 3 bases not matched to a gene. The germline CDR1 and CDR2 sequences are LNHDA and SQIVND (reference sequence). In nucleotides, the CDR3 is TGTGCCAGTAGTATGGCCAGGGGGTACAATGAGCAGTTCTTC. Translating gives CASSMARGYNEQFF.

The CDR3 region is CASSASTAAETQYF. The CDR3 DNA reads TGTGCCAGCAGCGCCTCGACGGCGGCTGAGACCCAGTACTTC. This chain uses TRBV9 with TRBJ2-5; D remains ambiguous. The germline gives CDR1 SGDLS, CDR2 YYNGEE. The CDR3 length is 14 residues. V shed 3 bases and J shed 5 bases, with 14 bases lying between them.

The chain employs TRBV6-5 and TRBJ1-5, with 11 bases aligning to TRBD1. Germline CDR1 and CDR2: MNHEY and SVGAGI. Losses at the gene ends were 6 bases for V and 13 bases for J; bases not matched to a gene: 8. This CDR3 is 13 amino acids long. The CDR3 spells CASRRTGGGPQHF. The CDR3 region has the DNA TGTGCCAGCAGGAGGACAGGGGGCGGACCTCAGCATTTT.

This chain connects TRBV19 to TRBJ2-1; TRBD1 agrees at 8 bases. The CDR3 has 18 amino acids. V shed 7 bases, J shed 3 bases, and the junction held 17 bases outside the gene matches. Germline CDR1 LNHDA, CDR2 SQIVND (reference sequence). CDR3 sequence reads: CASTSNTGGTGYYNEQFF. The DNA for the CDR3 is TGTGCCAGTACCTCAAATACGGGCGGGACAGGTTACTACAATGAGCAGTTCTTC.

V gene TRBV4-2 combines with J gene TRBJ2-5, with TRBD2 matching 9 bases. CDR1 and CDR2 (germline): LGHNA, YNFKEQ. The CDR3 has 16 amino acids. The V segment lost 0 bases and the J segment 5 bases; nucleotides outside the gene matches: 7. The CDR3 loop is CASSQEWASGEETQYF. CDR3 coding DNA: TGTGCCAGCAGCCAAGAGTGGGCTAGCGGGGAGGAGACCCAGTACTTC.

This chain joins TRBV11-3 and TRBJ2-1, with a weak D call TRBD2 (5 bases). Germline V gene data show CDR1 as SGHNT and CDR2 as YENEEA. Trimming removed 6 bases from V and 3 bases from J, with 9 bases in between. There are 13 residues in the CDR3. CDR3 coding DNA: TGTGCCAGCAGTTCCGAGGGCTACAATGAGCAGTTCTTC. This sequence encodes CASSSEGYNEQFF.

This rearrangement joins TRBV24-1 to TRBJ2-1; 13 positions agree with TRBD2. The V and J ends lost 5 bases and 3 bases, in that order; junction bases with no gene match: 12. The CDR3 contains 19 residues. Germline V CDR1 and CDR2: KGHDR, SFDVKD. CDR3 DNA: TGTGCCACCAGTGGGTCGACTAGCGGGGGGCCTACCTACTACAATGAGCAGTTCTTC. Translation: CATSGSTSGGPTYYNEQFF.

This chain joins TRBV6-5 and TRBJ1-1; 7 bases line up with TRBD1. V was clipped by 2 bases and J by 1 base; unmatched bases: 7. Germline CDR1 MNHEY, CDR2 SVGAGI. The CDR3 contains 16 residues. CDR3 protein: CASSYLFGQANTEAFF. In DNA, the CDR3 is TGTGCCAGCAGTTACCTTTTCGGACAGGCGAACACTGAAGCTTTCTTT.

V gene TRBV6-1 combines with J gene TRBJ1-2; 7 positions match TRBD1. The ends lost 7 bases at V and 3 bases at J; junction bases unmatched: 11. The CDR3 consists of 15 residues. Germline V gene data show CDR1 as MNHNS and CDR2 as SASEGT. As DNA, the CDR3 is TGTGCCAGCACCCCCTTCAGGGGGGATCACTATGGCTACACCTTC. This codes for CASTPFRGDHYGYTF.

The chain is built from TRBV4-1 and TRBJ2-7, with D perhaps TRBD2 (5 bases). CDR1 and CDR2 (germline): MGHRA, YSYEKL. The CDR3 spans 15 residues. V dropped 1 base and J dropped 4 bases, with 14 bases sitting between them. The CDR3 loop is CASSQVEGSGYEQYF. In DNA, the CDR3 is TGCGCCAGCAGCCAAGTCGAGGGCTCGGGTTACGAGCAGTACTTC.

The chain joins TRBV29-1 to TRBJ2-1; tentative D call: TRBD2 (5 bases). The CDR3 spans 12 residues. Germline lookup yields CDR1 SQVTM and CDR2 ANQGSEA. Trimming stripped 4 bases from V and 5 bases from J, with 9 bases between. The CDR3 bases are TGCAGCGTTGTTGCGGAGGACAATGAGCAGTTCTTC. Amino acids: CSVVAEDNEQFF.

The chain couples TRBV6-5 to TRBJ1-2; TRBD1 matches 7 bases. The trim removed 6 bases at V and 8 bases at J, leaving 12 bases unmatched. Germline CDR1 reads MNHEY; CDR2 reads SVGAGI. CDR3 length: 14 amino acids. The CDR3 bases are TGTGCCAGCAGAGGATTCGAGGGGGCGGGAGGCTACACCTTC. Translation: CASRGFEGAGGYTF.

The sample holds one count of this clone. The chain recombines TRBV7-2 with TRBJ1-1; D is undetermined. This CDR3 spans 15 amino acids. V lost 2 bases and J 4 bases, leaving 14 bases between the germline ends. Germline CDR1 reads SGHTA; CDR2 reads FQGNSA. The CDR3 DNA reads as TGTGCCAGCAGCTTAACGGGTCAGAGCATCACTGAAGCTTTCTTT. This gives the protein CASSLTGQSITEAFF.

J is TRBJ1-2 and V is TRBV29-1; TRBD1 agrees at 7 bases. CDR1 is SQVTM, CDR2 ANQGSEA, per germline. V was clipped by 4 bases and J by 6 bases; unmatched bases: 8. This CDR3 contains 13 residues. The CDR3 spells CSVGVQGEDGYTF. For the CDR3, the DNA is TGCAGCGTTGGGGTGCAGGGGGAAGATGGCTACACCTTC.

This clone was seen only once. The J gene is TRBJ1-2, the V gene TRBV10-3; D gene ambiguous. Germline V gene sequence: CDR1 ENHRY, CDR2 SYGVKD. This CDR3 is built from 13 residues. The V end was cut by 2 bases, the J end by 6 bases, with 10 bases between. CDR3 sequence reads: CAISETGTDGYTF. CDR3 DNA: TGTGCCATCAGTGAGACGGGAACCGATGGCTACACCTTC.

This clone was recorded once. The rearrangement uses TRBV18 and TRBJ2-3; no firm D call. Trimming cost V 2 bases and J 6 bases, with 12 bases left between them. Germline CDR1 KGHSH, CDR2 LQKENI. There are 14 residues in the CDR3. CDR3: CASSPIPQQDTQYF. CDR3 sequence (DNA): TGTGCCAGCTCACCAATCCCCCAACAGGATACGCAGTATTTT.

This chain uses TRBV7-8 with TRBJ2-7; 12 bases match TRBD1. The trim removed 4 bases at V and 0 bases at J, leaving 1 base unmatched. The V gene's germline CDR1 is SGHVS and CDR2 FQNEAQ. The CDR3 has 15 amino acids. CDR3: CASSWDRGHSYEQYF. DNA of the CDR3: TGTGCCAGCAGCTGGGACAGGGGGCACTCCTACGAGCAGTACTTC.

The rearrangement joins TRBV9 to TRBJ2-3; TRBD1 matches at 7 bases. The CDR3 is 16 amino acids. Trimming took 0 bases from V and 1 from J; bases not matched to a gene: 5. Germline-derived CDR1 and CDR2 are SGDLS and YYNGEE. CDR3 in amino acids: CASSVGTGDGTDTQYF. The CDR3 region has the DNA TGTGCCAGCAGCGTAGGGACAGGAGACGGCACAGATACGCAGTATTTT.